This T cell receptor beta chain stems from a study of cytomegalovirus exposure and HLA in healthy donors. Study findings and constraints: While the bulk of TCR sequences proved rare, some public TCRs turned up in many donors. As a later analysis showed, a missense DCLRE1C variant was linked to trimming of TCR beta V- and J-genes.

The PCR had 60 Vbeta and 13 Jbeta primers. TCRdb's copy holds only in-frame clones and misses some; the assay was immunoSEQ multiplex PCR. The sample has 150,000 to 200,000 clones, approximately 80% seen once. A note on this clone: Its antigen remains unidentified.

CDR3 length equals 14 residues. The V end lost 0 bases, the J end lost 8 bases, and 13 bases lay between the germline ends. Germline loops: CDR1 MNHEY, CDR2 SMNVEV (reference sequence). At the time of sampling, donors were nominally healthy, though unrecorded immune exposures were likely. The sample comprised PBMCs. This chain uses TRBV27 with TRBJ1-1; D unresolved. The clonotype comes from a woman aged 18-29 years in good health and CMV-seronegative. The CDR3 sequence: CASSLSVSGREAFF. For the CDR3, the DNA is TGTGCCAGCAGTTTATCGGTCTCAGGCAGGGAAGCTTTCTTT.